This TCR beta chain was captured by sequencing in a study of blood T cells in healthy people across ages (dated by TCRdb to between 2015 and 2017). Background for the entire study: Template switching captured roughly one uniquely barcoded TCR beta cDNA molecule per two T cells in model experiments. To avoid experimental bias, donors of different ages were spread randomly across the sequencing lanes. The donors were divided into four age groups: young (average approximately 17 years), middle-aged (about 40), aged (approximately 59) and long-lived (more than 75). The study measured age-related changes in TCR beta repertoire diversity using deep sequencing normalized with unique cDNA molecular identifiers. For two donors (one aged 18 to 30 and one aged 80 or older), the study analyzed two additional independent replicas of 1 million unique cDNA reads from the same blood draw.

The research as a whole found: Bulk unsorted PBMC profiling prevented conclusive comparison of naive and antigen-experienced compartments. Observed TCR beta diversity correlated strongly with the percentage of naive T cells measured by flow cytometry. Compared with the aged group, the long-lived group had more naive CD4+ T cells, fewer expanded clones and increased TCR diversity, suggesting age selection. Because donor CMV infection status was unknown, age-related changes in expanded clonotypes were potentially confounded. Estimates of total diversity based on one million sequenced T cells were regarded as lower bounds and as underestimates. As age increased, observed TCR beta diversity per million T cells dropped in a roughly linear way, and a significant reduction was already evident by age 40.

Preparation of the library involved 5' RACE. Sequenced on an Illumina HiSeq 2500. The second PCR ran for about 6 to 12 cycles and used a J-beta primer mix along with a sample-barcoded 5' primer. Each TCR beta cDNA molecule received a unique molecular identifier from a template-switch 5' adaptor carrying 12 random nucleotides. Each sample yielded at least 2.5 million CDR3-containing paired-end reads. The Mint cDNA synthesis kit, primed by a TRBC-specific oligonucleotide, was used to synthesize first-strand cDNA from all RNA. Following uracil-DNA glycosylase treatment, all cDNA underwent a first 18-cycle PCR with the universal primers M1SS and BC2_uni_R. As for how the authors treated the data: Normalization of each sample was performed by random selection of 1 million high-quality reads, each carrying a distinct molecular identifier. Reads sharing molecular identifiers were discarded rather than binned into consensus sequences. MiTCR, set to a Q25 quality threshold and the strictest error-elimination algorithm, was used for CDR3 identification, clonotype clustering and error correction. A nonparametric unseen species model with Euler transformation was used to estimate lower-bound total TCR beta diversity. In TCRdb, the public reads were trimmed at Q25 with fastp and aligned with MiXCR, with productive beta chains retained. Merged by CDR3 protein, the rows form single entries marked with the most common genes and DNA. Here the V and J calls rest on TCRdb's processing, not on the authors' analysis. This sample has fewer than 700,000 distinct CDR3 sequences in its table, and under 55% of those were observed once. The ten largest account for 20% to 25% of the sample.

There are 12 amino acids in the CDR3, from cysteine to phenylalanine inclusive. The CDR3 DNA has 36 bases and is translated from base 1. Donors were 30 to 45 systemically healthy Caucasian individuals from Russia aged roughly 6 to 90 years. Each donor gave 8 to 10 milliliters of peripheral blood, drawn into EDTA-treated Vacutainer tubes. Ficoll-Paque density-gradient centrifugation was used to isolate PBMCs, with at least 6 million per sample. Total RNA, at least 6 micrograms per sample, was extracted from PBMCs with Trizol reagent. The percentages of naive CD45RAhigh/CD27high T cells were determined by flow cytometry on a PBMC aliquot from every donor. This clonotype was observed once. Its binding antigen is unknown. The junction and the germline gene differ at one end; a read error may be behind it.

The TCR was taken from a man aged 80 or over in good health. The rearranged segments are TRBV12-3 or TRBV12-4 and TRBJ1-2, with the D gene not confidently named. The sample was blood. The bases are TGTGCCAGCAGTTCGGATCCCTATGGCCACACCTTC. Translated, it gives CASSSDPYGHTF.